One sample yielded the 23 T cell receptor beta chains listed below, sequenced in a study of T cell responses to AZD1222 COVID-19 vaccine. Repertoires were generated with immunoSEQ multiplex PCR, while TCRdb's copy carries only in-frame clones and drops some. The sample carries roughly 70,000 clones, 70% to 90% recorded once. Sequencing used peripheral blood, obtained 28 days after the second AZD1222 dose. These receptors were obtained from an adult who received the AZD1222 COVID-19 vaccine.

This rearrangement joins TRBV7-6 to TRBJ2-1; unclear D gene. Trimming removed 5 bases at V and 0 bases at J, with 14 bases between. The CDR3 is 16 residues long. Germline V gene lookup returns CDR1 SGHVS and CDR2 FNYEAQ. This CDR3 is CASSLYETSSYNEQFF. DNA of the CDR3: TGTGCCAGCAGCCTGTACGAGACAAGCTCCTACAATGAGCAGTTCTTC.

This clone was detected only once. The chain combines TRBV13 with TRBJ1-2; D might be TRBD1 (5 bases). Germline V lookup: CDR1 PRHDT, CDR2 FYEKMQ (reference sequence). Trimming left V 1 base short and J 4 bases short, with 7 bases between. This CDR3 has 13 residues. CDR3 residues: CASSLAGGYGYTF. In DNA form, the CDR3 reads TGTGCCAGCAGCTTAGCTGGGGGCTATGGCTACACCTTC. Filled out from reference TRBV13 and TRBJ1-2, the complete variable domain reads AAGVIQSPRHLIKEKRETATLKCYPIPRHDTVYWYQQGPGQDPQFLISFYEKMQSDKGSIPDRFSAQQFSDYHSELNMSSLELGDSALYFCASSLAGGYGYTFGSGTRLTVV.

This clone occurred a few times. J is TRBJ1-4 and V is TRBV19, with D unclear. V was cut by 7 bases and J by 0 bases, with 9 bases left in between. Germline V gene sequence: CDR1 LNHDA, CDR2 SQIVND (reference sequence). The CDR3 runs 14 residues. CDR3 protein: CASTTASTNEKLFF. The DNA of the CDR3 is TGTGCCAGTACCACAGCGTCAACTAATGAAAAACTGTTTTTT.

The V gene is TRBV10-2, the J gene TRBJ2-3; 14 positions agree with TRBD2. V lost 6 bases, J lost 2 bases, and 1 base stayed unmatched. Germline V lookup: CDR1 WSHSY, CDR2 SAAADI. This CDR3 region has 15 residues. The DNA for the CDR3 is TGCGCCAGCAGGGGACTAGCGGGAGACACAGATACGCAGTATTTT. Translating gives CASRGLAGDTDTQYF.

The chain uses TRBV6-5 and TRBJ2-7; D not resolved. V was shortened by 8 bases and J by 3 bases, with 17 bases between the two germline ends. Germline V gene data show CDR1 as MNHEY and CDR2 as SVGAGI. CDR3 size: 14 residues. CDR3 sequence (DNA): TGTGCCAGCTGGTTCGCAGGAACCAACTACGAGCAGTACTTC. It encodes CASWFAGTNYEQYF.

V gene TRBV18 combines with J gene TRBJ2-4, with D hard to call. This CDR3 is 16 amino acids long. Germline V gene data show CDR1 as KGHSH and CDR2 as LQKENI. Trimming shortened V by 0 bases and J by 7 bases, and 16 bases separated the two germline ends. In DNA, the CDR3 is TGTGCCAGCTCACCACCGGTTGGCGCAAGGCCGAACATTCAGTACTTC. It specifies CASSPPVGARPNIQYF. Combining the CDR3 with reference TRBV18 and TRBJ2-4 gives the whole variable domain NAGVMQNPRHLVRRRGQEARLRCSPMKGHSHVYWYRQLPEEGLKFMVYLQKENIIDESGMPKERFSAEFPKEGPSILRIQQVVRGDSAAYFCASSPPVGARPNIQYFGAGTRLSVL.

V gene TRBV29-1 combines with J gene TRBJ1-2; D unclear. CDR3 length: 14 amino acids. Germline assignment: CDR1 SQVTM and CDR2 ANQGSEA. V was cut by 4 bases and J by 2 bases, with 14 bases left in between. CDR3 DNA: TGCAGCGTTGTATGGCAGGCGGTGAACTATGGCTACACCTTC. It specifies CSVVWQAVNYGYTF.

V and J are TRBV10-3 and TRBJ1-1; no reliable D call. This CDR3 is built from 15 residues. V was cut by 6 bases and J by 2 bases, with 16 bases left in between. CDR1 ENHRY and CDR2 SYGVKD come from the germline V gene. CDR3 nucleotides: TGTGCCATCAGACCCCCCGGACGGGCAAACACTGAAGCTTTCTTT. It translates to CAIRPPGRANTEAFF.

The chain combines TRBV2 with TRBJ1-4; D unresolved. The CDR3 covers 15 residues. V was pared by 8 bases and J by 4 bases, with 17 bases between. The germline V gene encodes CDR1 SNHLY and CDR2 FYNNEI. CDR3 sequence reads: CASFWSSSGNEKLFF. The DNA of the CDR3 is TGTGCCAGCTTTTGGTCCTCCAGCGGTAATGAAAAACTGTTTTTT.

This rearrangement joins TRBV6-2 or TRBV6-3 to TRBJ2-4; no firm D call. This CDR3 comprises 15 residues. Per germline, CDR1 MNHEY and CDR2 SVGEGT. Trimming removed 0 bases at V and 1 base at J, with 7 bases between. The CDR3 is CASSYSQLAKNIQYF. For the CDR3, the DNA is TGTGCCAGCAGTTACTCGCAGCTGGCCAAAAACATTCAGTACTTC.

CDR3: CASRRGGREKLFF. DNA for the CDR3: TGTGCCAGCAGGCGGGGGGGGCGTGAAAAACTGTTTTTT. The V and J genes are TRBV6-5 and TRBJ1-4; D is perhaps TRBD1 (6 bases). Germline lookup yields CDR1 MNHEY and CDR2 SVGAGI. Deletions cut 6 bases from V and 7 bases from J, with 12 bases between. The CDR3 covers 13 residues.

The V gene is TRBV6-9, the J gene TRBJ2-3; D is possibly TRBD2 (5 bases). The germline CDR1 and CDR2 sequences are MNHGY and SVAAGI. This CDR3 has 12 amino acids. V was cut by 9 bases and J by 1 base, with 8 bases left in between. The CDR3, as DNA: TGTGCCAGAGAGGACTGCACAGATACGCAGTATTTT. Translating it yields CAREDCTDTQYF.

The chain uses TRBV2 and TRBJ1-3, with 9 bases identical to TRBD1. CDR1 and CDR2 (germline): SNHLY, FYNNEI. The CDR3 contains 16 residues. The ends lost 1 base at V and 3 bases at J; junction bases unmatched: 4. CDR3 region: CASSEVQGAFGNTIYF. Written as DNA, the CDR3 is TGTGCCAGCAGTGAAGTACAGGGGGCGTTTGGAAACACCATATATTTT.

J is TRBJ1-1 and V is TRBV3-1 (or the pseudogene TRBV3-2), with D possibly TRBD1 on 6 matching bases. CDR1 and CDR2 (germline): LGHDT, YNNKEL (reference sequence). The CDR3 extends over 12 amino acids. The germline V and J ends were trimmed by 6 bases and 4 bases, with 9 bases remaining between them. In nucleotides, the CDR3 is TGTGCCAGCAGACAGGGCGGCACTGAAGCTTTCTTT. Amino acid sequence: CASRQGGTEAFF.

The chain uses TRBV18 and TRBJ1-1; 12 bases match TRBD1. CDR3 length: 16 amino acids. Germline trimming cut 3 bases from V and 1 base from J; bases unmatched to any gene: 3. Germline values: CDR1 KGHSH, CDR2 LQKENI. CDR3 nucleotide sequence: TGTGCCAGCTCACCCCTGGGACAGGGGGCGAACACTGAAGCTTTCTTT. This gives the protein CASSPLGQGANTEAFF.

This chain links TRBV7-9 with TRBJ1-3, with D possibly being TRBD1 (6 bases). This CDR3 comprises 16 residues. The V and J ends lost 5 bases and 8 bases respectively, with 22 bases between them. Germline V CDR1 and CDR2: SEHNR, FQNEAQ (reference sequence). For the CDR3, the DNA is TGTGCCAGCAGCCCCCATAAGGGGGGGAGGGTGGACACCATATATTTT. It is translated as CASSPHKGGRVDTIYF.

This sequence joins TRBV6-5 and TRBJ2-5; D call uncertain. There are 13 residues in the CDR3. CDR1 and CDR2 from the germline V gene are MNHEY and SVGAGI. Between the trimmed V and J ends, which lost 6 bases and 2 bases, there was a span of 10 bases. The DNA of the CDR3 is TGTGCCAGCAGCTTCCGCAGGCAAGAGACCCAGTACTTC. Amino acids: CASSFRRQETQYF.

This chain connects TRBV7-3 to TRBJ1-2; D is possibly TRBD1 (5 bases). Germline V gene data show CDR1 as SGHTA and CDR2 as FQGTGA. The CDR3 totals 15 residues. The V end lost 3 bases, the J end lost 6 bases, and 17 bases lay between the germline ends. The chain's CDR3 is CASSFSPGTEDGYTF. DNA of the CDR3: TGTGCCAGCAGCTTCTCCCCCGGGACTGAGGATGGCTACACCTTC.

This clone was seen a few times. V is TRBV6-5 and J is TRBJ1-5, with 11 bases fitting TRBD1. This CDR3 comprises 15 residues. CDR1 MNHEY and CDR2 SVGAGI come from the germline V gene. Trimming cost V 2 bases and J 7 bases; bases outside gene matches: 4. In DNA form, the CDR3 reads TGTGCCAGCAGTTACGGGACAGGGGGTGGGCAGCCCCAGCATTTT. It is translated as CASSYGTGGGQPQHF.

This clone occurred a few times. V gene TRBV19 combines with J gene TRBJ2-1, with D perhaps TRBD2 (6 bases). The germline V gene has CDR1 LNHDA and CDR2 SQIVND (reference sequence). The CDR3 covers 17 residues. With 0 bases removed from V and 3 bases from J, the gap between germline ends came to 15 bases. CDR3 nucleotides: TGTGCCAGTAGTATAGATACTAAGGGGACTTACTACAATGAGCAGTTCTTC. Translated: CASSIDTKGTYYNEQFF.

The chain couples TRBV6-5 to TRBJ1-3; 7 bases match TRBD1. This CDR3 has 15 residues. Germline CDR1 and CDR2: MNHEY and SVGAGI. The ends lost 6 bases at V and 3 bases at J; junction bases unmatched: 8. CDR3 sequence: CASRQNRGLGNTIYF. The CDR3 DNA reads TGTGCCAGCAGGCAAAATAGGGGGCTTGGAAACACCATATATTTT.

This clone was counted once. This rearrangement joins TRBV19 to TRBJ1-2; TRBD1 matches 10 bases. V was clipped by 8 bases and J by 6 bases; unmatched bases: 3. Looked up from germline, CDR1 is LNHDA and CDR2 is SQIVND (reference sequence). The CDR3 runs to 12 residues. The CDR3 nucleotides are TGTGCCAGTGGGGGACAGGGGAATGGCTACACCTTC. The encoded protein is CASGGQGNGYTF.

The chain has TRBV2 and TRBJ1-1; D perhaps matches TRBD1 (5 bases). CDR3 length equals 14 residues. V was pared by 7 bases and J by 4 bases, with 16 bases between. CDR1 is SNHLY, CDR2 FYNNEI, per germline. This CDR3 reads CASTFGGSSTEAFF. In DNA, the CDR3 is TGTGCCAGCACCTTTGGGGGATCCTCCACTGAAGCTTTCTTT.